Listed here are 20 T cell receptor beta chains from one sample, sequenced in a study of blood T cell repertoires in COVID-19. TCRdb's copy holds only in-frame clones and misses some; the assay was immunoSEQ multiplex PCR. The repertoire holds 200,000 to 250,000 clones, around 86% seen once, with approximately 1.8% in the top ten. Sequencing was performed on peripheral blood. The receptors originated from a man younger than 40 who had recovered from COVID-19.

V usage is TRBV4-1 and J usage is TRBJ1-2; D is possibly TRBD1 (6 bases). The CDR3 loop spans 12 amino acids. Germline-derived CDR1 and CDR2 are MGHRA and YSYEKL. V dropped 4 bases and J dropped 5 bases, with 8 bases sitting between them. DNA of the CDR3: TGCGCCAGCAGCCTAGGACAGTATGGCTACACCTTC. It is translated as CASSLGQYGYTF.

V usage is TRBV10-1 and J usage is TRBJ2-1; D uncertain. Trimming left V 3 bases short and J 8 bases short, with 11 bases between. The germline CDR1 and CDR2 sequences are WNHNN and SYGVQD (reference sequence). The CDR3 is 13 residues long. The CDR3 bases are TGCGCCAGCAGTGACAGAGGAAAAGATGAGCAGTTCTTC. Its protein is CASSDRGKDEQFF.

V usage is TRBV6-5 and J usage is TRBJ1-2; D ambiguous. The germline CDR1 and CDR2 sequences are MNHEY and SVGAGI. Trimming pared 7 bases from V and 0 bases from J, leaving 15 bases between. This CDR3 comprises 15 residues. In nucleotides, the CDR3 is TGTGCCAGCACTCCCACGTATGAGGCTAACTATGGCTACACCTTC. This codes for CASTPTYEANYGYTF.

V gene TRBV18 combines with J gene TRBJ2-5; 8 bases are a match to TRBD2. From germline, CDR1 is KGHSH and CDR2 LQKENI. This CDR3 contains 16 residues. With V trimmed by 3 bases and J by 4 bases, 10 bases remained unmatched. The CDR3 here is CASSPLAGGGRETQYF. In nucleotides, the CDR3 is TGTGCCAGCTCACCTCTAGCTGGCGGGGGGCGAGAGACCCAGTACTTC. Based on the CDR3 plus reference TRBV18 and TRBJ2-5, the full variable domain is NAGVMQNPRHLVRRRGQEARLRCSPMKGHSHVYWYRQLPEEGLKFMVYLQKENIIDESGMPKERFSAEFPKEGPSILRIQQVVRGDSAAYFCASSPLAGGGRETQYFGPGTRLLVL.

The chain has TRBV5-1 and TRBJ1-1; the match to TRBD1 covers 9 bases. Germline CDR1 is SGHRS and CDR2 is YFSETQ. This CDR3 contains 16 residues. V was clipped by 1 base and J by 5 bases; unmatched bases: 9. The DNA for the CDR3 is TGCGCCAGCAGCTTGAGGCCACAGGGGGCGAGTACTGAAGCTTTCTTT. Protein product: CASSLRPQGASTEAFF.

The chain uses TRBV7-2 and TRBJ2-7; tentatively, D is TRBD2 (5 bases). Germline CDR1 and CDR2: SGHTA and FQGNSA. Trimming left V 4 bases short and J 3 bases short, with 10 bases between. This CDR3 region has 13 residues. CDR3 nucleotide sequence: TGTGCCAGCAGCTCGTGGGGAGACTACGAGCAGTACTTC. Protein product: CASSSWGDYEQYF. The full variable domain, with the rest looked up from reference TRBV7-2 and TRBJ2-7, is GAGVSQSPSNKVTEKGKDVELRCDPISGHTALYWYRQSLGQGLEFLIYFQGNSAPDKSGLPSDRFSAERTGGSVSTLTIQRTQQEDSAVYLCASSSWGDYEQYFGPGTRLTVT.

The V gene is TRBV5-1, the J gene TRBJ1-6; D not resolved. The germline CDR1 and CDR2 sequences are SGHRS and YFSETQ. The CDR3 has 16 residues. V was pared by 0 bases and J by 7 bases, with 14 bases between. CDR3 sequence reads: CASSLDTARQNSPLHF. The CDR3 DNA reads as TGCGCCAGCAGCTTGGACACAGCCCGTCAGAATTCACCCCTCCACTTT.

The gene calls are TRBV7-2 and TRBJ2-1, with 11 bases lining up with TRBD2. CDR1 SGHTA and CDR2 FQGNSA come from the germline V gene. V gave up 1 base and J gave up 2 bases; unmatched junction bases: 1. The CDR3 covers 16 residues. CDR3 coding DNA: TGTGCCAGCAGCTTAGATAGCGGGGGGGCCTACAATGAGCAGTTCTTC. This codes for CASSLDSGGAYNEQFF.

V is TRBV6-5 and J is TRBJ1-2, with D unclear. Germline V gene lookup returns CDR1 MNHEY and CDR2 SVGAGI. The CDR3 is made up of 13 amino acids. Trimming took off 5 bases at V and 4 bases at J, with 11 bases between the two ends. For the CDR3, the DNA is TGTGCCAGCAGTAACGGGGTCAGCTATGGCTACACCTTC. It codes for CASSNGVSYGYTF.

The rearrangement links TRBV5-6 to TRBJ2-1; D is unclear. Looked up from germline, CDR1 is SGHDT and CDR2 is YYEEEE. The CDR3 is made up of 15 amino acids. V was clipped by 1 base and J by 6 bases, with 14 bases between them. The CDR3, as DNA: TGTGCCAGCAGCTTGATGGGCCTCAGTATCAATGAGCAGTTCTTC. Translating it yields CASSLMGLSINEQFF.

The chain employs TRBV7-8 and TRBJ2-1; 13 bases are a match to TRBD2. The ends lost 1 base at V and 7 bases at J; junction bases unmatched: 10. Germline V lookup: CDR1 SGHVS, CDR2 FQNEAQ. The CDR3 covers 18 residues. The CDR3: CASSLVSALAGGRNEQFF. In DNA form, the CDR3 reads TGTGCCAGCAGCTTAGTGAGCGCACTAGCGGGGGGGCGGAATGAGCAGTTCTTC. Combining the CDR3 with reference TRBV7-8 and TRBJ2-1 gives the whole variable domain GAGVSQSPRYKVAKRGQDVALRCDPISGHVSLFWYQQALGQGPEFLTYFQNEAQLDKSGLPSDRFFAERPEGSVSTLKIQRTQQEDSAVYLCASSLVSALAGGRNEQFFGPGTRLTVL.

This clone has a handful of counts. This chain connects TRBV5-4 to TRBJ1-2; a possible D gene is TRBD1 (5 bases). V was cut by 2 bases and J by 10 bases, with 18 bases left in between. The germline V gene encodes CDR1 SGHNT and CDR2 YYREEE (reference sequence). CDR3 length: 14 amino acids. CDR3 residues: CASSFNLDTGDYTF. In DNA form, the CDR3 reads TGTGCCAGCAGCTTTAACCTGGACACGGGCGACTACACCTTC. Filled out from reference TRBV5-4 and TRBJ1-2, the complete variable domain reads ETGVTQSPTHLIKTRGQQVTLRCSSQSGHNTVSWYQQALGQGPQFIFQYYREEENGRGNFPPRFSGLQFPNYSSELNVNALELDDSALYLCASSFNLDTGDYTFGSGTRLTVV.

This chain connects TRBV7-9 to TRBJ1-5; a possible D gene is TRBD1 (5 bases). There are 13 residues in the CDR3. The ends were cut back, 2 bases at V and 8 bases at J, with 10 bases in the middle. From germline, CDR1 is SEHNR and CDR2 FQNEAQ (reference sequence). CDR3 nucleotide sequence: TGTGCCAGCAGCTTAAGGGGCGGCGAGCCCCAGCATTTT. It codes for CASSLRGGEPQHF.

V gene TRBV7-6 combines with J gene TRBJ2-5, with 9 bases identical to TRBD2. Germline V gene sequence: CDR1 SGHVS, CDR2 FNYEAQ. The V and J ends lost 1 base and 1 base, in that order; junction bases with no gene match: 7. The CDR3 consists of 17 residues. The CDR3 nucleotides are TGTGCCAGCAGCTTAGATAGTAGAGCGGGGGGCCAAGAGACCCAGTACTTC. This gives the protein CASSLDSRAGGQETQYF.

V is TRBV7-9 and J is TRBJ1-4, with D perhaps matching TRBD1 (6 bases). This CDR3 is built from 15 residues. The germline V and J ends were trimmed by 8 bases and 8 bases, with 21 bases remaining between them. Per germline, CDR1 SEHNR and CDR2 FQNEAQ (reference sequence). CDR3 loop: CASGQSGVWGEKLFF. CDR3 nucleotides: TGTGCCAGCGGCCAATCAGGGGTTTGGGGAGAAAAACTGTTTTTT.

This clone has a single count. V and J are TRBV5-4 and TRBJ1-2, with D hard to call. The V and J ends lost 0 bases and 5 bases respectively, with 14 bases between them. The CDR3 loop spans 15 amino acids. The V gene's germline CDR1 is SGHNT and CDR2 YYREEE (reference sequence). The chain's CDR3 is CASSLDRGARYGYTF. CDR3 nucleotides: TGTGCCAGCAGCTTGGATCGGGGAGCAAGGTATGGCTACACCTTC. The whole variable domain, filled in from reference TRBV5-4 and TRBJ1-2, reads ETGVTQSPTHLIKTRGQQVTLRCSSQSGHNTVSWYQQALGQGPQFIFQYYREEENGRGNFPPRFSGLQFPNYSSELNVNALELDDSALYLCASSLDRGARYGYTFGSGTRLTVV.

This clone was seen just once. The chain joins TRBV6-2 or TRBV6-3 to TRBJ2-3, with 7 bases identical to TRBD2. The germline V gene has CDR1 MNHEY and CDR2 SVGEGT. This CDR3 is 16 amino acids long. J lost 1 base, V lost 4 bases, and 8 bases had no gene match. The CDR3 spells CASSSSAGEGTDTQYF. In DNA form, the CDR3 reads TGTGCCAGCAGTTCTTCCGCGGGGGAGGGCACAGATACGCAGTATTTT.

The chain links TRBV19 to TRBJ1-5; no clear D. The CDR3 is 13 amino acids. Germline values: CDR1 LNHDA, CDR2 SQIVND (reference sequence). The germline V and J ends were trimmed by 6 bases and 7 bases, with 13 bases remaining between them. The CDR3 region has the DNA TGTGCCAGTAGCCAGGTTATGAGACAGCCCCAGCATTTT. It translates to CASSQVMRQPQHF.

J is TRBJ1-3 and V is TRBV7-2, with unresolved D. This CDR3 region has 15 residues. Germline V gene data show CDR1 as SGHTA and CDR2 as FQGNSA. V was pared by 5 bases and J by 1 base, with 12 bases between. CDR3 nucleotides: TGTGCCAGCAGCCCGCAAACGGGATCTGGAAACACCATATATTTT. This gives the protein CASSPQTGSGNTIYF.

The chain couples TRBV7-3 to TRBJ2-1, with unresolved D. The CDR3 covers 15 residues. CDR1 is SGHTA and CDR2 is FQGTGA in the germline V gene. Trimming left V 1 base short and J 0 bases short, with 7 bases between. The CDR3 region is CASSLSVSSYNEQFF. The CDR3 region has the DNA TGTGCCAGCAGCTTAAGCGTGAGCTCCTACAATGAGCAGTTCTTC.